Below, 5 T cell receptor beta chains from the same sample are listed, as sequenced in a study of shared clonotypes between healthy human individuals (dated by TCRdb to 2018 to 2020). The library was generated by the immunoSEQ multiplex PCR assay. Here the immuneACCESS table is served through TCRdb, limited to in-frame sequences with V and J called. Missing clones are a known gap in these copies; in checked studies unresolved V genes cover under half, and the rest lacks a known reason. The sample table contains 2 million to 2.5 million clones; only one count was recorded for around 93% of them. The ten largest clonotypes hold 0.37% of the sample. The sequenced material came from naive CD4+ T cells from PBMCs. Sample cell subset or site, as interpreted from the label and publication: CD45RA+ positively selected. The receptors stem from a man younger than 35 in good health. Some clones in this sample may be carry-over from other donors' samples.

This chain joins TRBV30 and TRBJ2-5; no definite D call. The CDR3 is made up of 13 amino acids. The V end was cut by 0 bases, the J end by 5 bases, with 10 bases between. Germline CDR1 and CDR2: GTSNPN and SVGIG (reference sequence). This CDR3 is CAWSVHTAETQYF. CDR3 in DNA: TGTGCCTGGAGTGTACATACAGCGGAGACCCAGTACTTC.

As concerns this clone: The sample contains more than one DNA sequence encoding this CDR3. The V call is TRBV19, the J call TRBJ2-7; D possibly corresponds to TRBD2 (6 bases). The CDR3 is made up of 13 amino acids. Trimming removed 3 bases from V and 3 bases from J, with 9 bases in between. Germline-derived CDR1 and CDR2 are LNHDA and SQIVND (reference sequence). The CDR3 here is CASSILGGYEQYF. The CDR3 nucleotides read TGTGCCAGTAGTATCCTCGGGGGCTACGAGCAGTACTTC.

V usage is TRBV9 and J usage is TRBJ2-7; TRBD2 aligns across 8 bases. The germline V gene encodes CDR1 SGDLS and CDR2 YYNGEE. The CDR3 consists of 17 residues. J gave up 0 bases and V 0 bases, and 8 bases lay outside the gene matches. The CDR3 DNA sequence: TGTGCCAGCAGCGTAGATACTAGCGGTGTGAGCTCCTACGAGCAGTACTTC. Amino acid sequence: CASSVDTSGVSSYEQYF.

The rearrangement joins TRBV28 to TRBJ2-1, with TRBD2 matching over 13 bases. Germline CDR1 is MDHEN and CDR2 is SYDVKM. J gave up 10 bases and V 3 bases, and 9 bases lay outside the gene matches. CDR3 length: 16 amino acids. The CDR3 DNA sequence: TGTGCCAGCAGTTTCCCCAGACTAGCGGGAGGTGGAGAGCAGTTCTTC. Its translation: CASSFPRLAGGGEQFF.

The chain is built from TRBV11-3 and TRBJ2-3, with D uncertain. The V end was cut by 6 bases, the J end by 2 bases, with 12 bases between. Germline CDR1 SGHNT, CDR2 YENEEA. This CDR3 has 14 residues. CDR3 nucleotides: TGTGCCAGCAGTTACAGCCTCTACACAGATACGCAGTATTTT. This gives the protein CASSYSLYTDTQYF.